These T cell receptor beta chains were read from a single sample in a study of T cell changes during pregnancy in multiple sclerosis. The table came from immunoSEQ multiplex PCR; TCRdb's copy has only in-frame clones and leaves some out. The table shows more than 9,000 clones, with around 89% occurring only once. The input for sequencing was CD8+ T cells from peripheral blood mononuclear cells, taken in the first trimester of pregnancy. The receptors stem from a female donor in good health, enrolled as a control in a pregnancy study. CDR3s include the opening cysteine and the closing phenylalanine or tryptophan. The order of the fields is J gene, clone size, D gene, V gene, CDR3 DNA, CDR3 protein. The D gene is left open where the match is weak. Size tells how often a clone was seen (once, few, many) or the class of an expanded clone, and some rows leave it out.

j_call: TRBJ1-1
clone_size: .
d_call: .
v_call: TRBV4-3
cdr3_nt: TGCGCCAGCAGCTCGACATTGGGCAGGAACACTGAAGCTTTCTTT
cdr3_aa: CASSSTLGRNTEAFF

j_call: TRBJ1-6
clone_size: few
d_call: TRBD1
v_call: TRBV7-9
cdr3_nt: TGTGCCAGCAGCTTAGGCATGACACACAGGGGACCCCTCCACTTT
cdr3_aa: CASSLGMTHRGPLHF

j_call: TRBJ1-4
clone_size: once
d_call: .
v_call: TRBV30
cdr3_nt: TGTGCCTGGAGTGTTTCGGGGGGAAGATATGAAAAACTGTTTTTT
cdr3_aa: CAWSVSGGRYEKLFF

j_call: TRBJ2-1
clone_size: .
d_call: TRBD2
v_call: TRBV7-2
cdr3_nt: TGTGCCAGCAGCTCCGGACTAGCGGGGGGCCTTAGTGAGCAGTTCTTC
cdr3_aa: CASSSGLAGGLSEQFF

j_call: TRBJ2-5
clone_size: .
d_call: .
v_call: TRBV27
cdr3_nt: TGTGCCAGCAGTTCTATACTCCAAGAGACCCAGTACTTC
cdr3_aa: CASSSILQETQYF

j_call: TRBJ2-5
clone_size: .
d_call: TRBD2
v_call: TRBV9
cdr3_nt: TGTGCCAGCAGCCCTAGGGAGGCTAGCGGGCACCAAGAGACCCAGTACTTC
cdr3_aa: CASSPREASGHQETQYF

j_call: TRBJ1-6
clone_size: once
d_call: .
v_call: TRBV5-4
cdr3_nt: TGTGCCAGCAGCTTAGGACAACCCCAACCCTATAATTCACCCCTCCACTTT
cdr3_aa: CASSLGQPQPYNSPLHF

j_call: TRBJ1-2
clone_size: .
d_call: .
v_call: TRBV27
cdr3_nt: TGTGCCAGCAGAGACATAAGTGACATTTATGGCTACACCTTC
cdr3_aa: CASRDISDIYGYTF

j_call: TRBJ2-1
clone_size: few
d_call: TRBD2
v_call: TRBV7-2
cdr3_nt: TGTGCCAGCAGCCCACTAGCCGCTCTAGCGGGGGGCTCCAATGAGCAGTTCTTC
cdr3_aa: CASSPLAALAGGSNEQFF

j_call: TRBJ2-7
clone_size: .
d_call: TRBD1
v_call: TRBV18
cdr3_nt: TGTGCCAGCTCAGATCAAGGACAGGGGGGGATATTTGACGAGCAGTACTTC
cdr3_aa: CASSDQGQGGIFDEQYF

j_call: TRBJ1-1
clone_size: .
d_call: .
v_call: TRBV4-3
cdr3_nt: TGCGCCAGCAGCCTGGGTATTGGGGGGACTGAAGCTTTCTTT
cdr3_aa: CASSLGIGGTEAFF

j_call: TRBJ1-6
clone_size: .
d_call: .
v_call: TRBV7-2
cdr3_nt: TGTGCCAGCAGCCAGACTTCTCTCTCCTATAATTCACCCCTCCACTTT
cdr3_aa: CASSQTSLSYNSPLHF

j_call: TRBJ1-1
clone_size: .
d_call: TRBD1
v_call: TRBV9
cdr3_nt: TGTGCCAGCAGCTCGGGGACAGTTATGAACACTGAAGCTTTCTTT
cdr3_aa: CASSSGTVMNTEAFF

j_call: TRBJ2-6
clone_size: few
d_call: .
v_call: TRBV6-4
cdr3_nt: TGTGCCAGCAGCAGGGATGTGATTGGGGCCAACGTCCTGACTTTC
cdr3_aa: CASSRDVIGANVLTF

j_call: TRBJ2-7
clone_size: once
d_call: TRBD2
v_call: TRBV29-1
cdr3_nt: TGCAGCGTTCAGCGGGGGGGCCCCTACGAGCAGTACTTC
cdr3_aa: CSVQRGGPYEQYF

j_call: TRBJ2-1
clone_size: .
d_call: .
v_call: TRBV5-8
cdr3_nt: TGTGCCAGCAGCTTGGCCGTCGGGTCAGCCCATGAGCAGTTCTTC
cdr3_aa: CASSLAVGSAHEQFF

j_call: TRBJ2-6
clone_size: once
d_call: .
v_call: TRBV4-3
cdr3_nt: TGCGCCAGCAGCCAAGGAGGGGGTTCCGGGGCCAACGTCCTGACTTTC
cdr3_aa: CASSQGGGSGANVLTF

j_call: TRBJ2-3
clone_size: .
d_call: TRBD2
v_call: TRBV4-3
cdr3_nt: TGCGCCAGCAGCCAAGCTGCGGGGGTCAGCACAGATACGCAGTATTTT
cdr3_aa: CASSQAAGVSTDTQYF

j_call: TRBJ2-7
clone_size: .
d_call: TRBD1
v_call: TRBV6-1
cdr3_nt: TGTGCCAGCAGCCCGGACAGGAGGACCTACGAGCAGTACTTC
cdr3_aa: CASSPDRRTYEQYF

j_call: TRBJ1-1
clone_size: .
d_call: .
v_call: TRBV5-6
cdr3_nt: TGTGCCAGCAGCTTGGTAGGGGTGGGCACTGAAGCTTTCTTT
cdr3_aa: CASSLVGVGTEAFF

j_call: TRBJ2-4
clone_size: .
d_call: .
v_call: TRBV4-3
cdr3_nt: TGCGCCAGCAGCCAAGATCCGAGGGGGGGAAACATTCAGTACTTC
cdr3_aa: CASSQDPRGGNIQYF

j_call: TRBJ2-1
clone_size: .
d_call: TRBD2
v_call: TRBV7-3
cdr3_nt: TGTGCCAGCAGCCTCAGGCTAGCGGGGTTATACAATGAGCAGTTCTTC
cdr3_aa: CASSLRLAGLYNEQFF

j_call: TRBJ2-1
clone_size: .
d_call: TRBD2
v_call: TRBV7-8
cdr3_nt: TGTGCCAGCAGCGTCGAGGGCGGGGGGGCTCCCTACAATGAGCAGTTCTTC
cdr3_aa: CASSVEGGGAPYNEQFF

j_call: TRBJ2-1
clone_size: .
d_call: .
v_call: TRBV6-4
cdr3_nt: TGTGCCAGCAGTGACTCGTCCTACCCCTACAATGAGCAGTTCTTC
cdr3_aa: CASSDSSYPYNEQFF

j_call: TRBJ2-2
clone_size: .
d_call: TRBD1
v_call: TRBV5-1
cdr3_nt: TGCGCCAGCAGTGCGGACAGGGGCCATGTGAACACCGGGGAGCTGTTTTTT
cdr3_aa: CASSADRGHVNTGELFF

j_call: TRBJ2-2
clone_size: .
d_call: .
v_call: TRBV18
cdr3_nt: TGTGCCAGCTCACCAGGGCCAGGAACTAGCCACACCTTGCGAGGCACCGGGGAGCTGTTTTTT
cdr3_aa: CASSPGPGTSHTLRGTGELFF

j_call: TRBJ1-2
clone_size: .
d_call: TRBD1
v_call: TRBV6-5
cdr3_nt: TGTGCCAGCAGTTATGGAGGGACAGGGTTTGGCTACACCTTC
cdr3_aa: CASSYGGTGFGYTF

j_call: TRBJ2-1
clone_size: .
d_call: TRBD1
v_call: TRBV29-1
cdr3_nt: TGCAGCGTTGAGGGACAGGGGTTGGGTGAGCAGTTCTTC
cdr3_aa: CSVEGQGLGEQFF

j_call: TRBJ2-1
clone_size: .
d_call: .
v_call: TRBV27
cdr3_nt: TGTGCCAGCAGTTTACAGGGGACGGCGTACAATGAGCAGTTCTTC
cdr3_aa: CASSLQGTAYNEQFF

j_call: TRBJ2-3
clone_size: .
d_call: TRBD2
v_call: TRBV29-1
cdr3_nt: TGCAGCGTTGAAGCTCAGGACGGGGGGACGCAGTATTTT
cdr3_aa: CSVEAQDGGTQYF

j_call: TRBJ1-1
clone_size: .
d_call: .
v_call: TRBV5-1
cdr3_nt: TGCGCCAGCAGCTCCTTAGACAAGCTGAACACTGAAGCTTTCTTT
cdr3_aa: CASSSLDKLNTEAFF

j_call: TRBJ1-4
clone_size: .
d_call: TRBD1
v_call: TRBV7-2
cdr3_nt: TGTGCCAGCAGCTCCGGGACAGGGGTGTACGAAAAACTGTTTTTT
cdr3_aa: CASSSGTGVYEKLFF

j_call: TRBJ1-5
clone_size: .
d_call: .
v_call: TRBV27
cdr3_nt: TGTGCCAGCGCCGGGGGGAATCAGCCCCAGCATTTT
cdr3_aa: CASAGGNQPQHF

j_call: TRBJ2-4
clone_size: .
d_call: TRBD1
v_call: TRBV7-8
cdr3_nt: TGTGCCAGCAGCTCCCCTCGGGGACAGGGGAACATTCAGTACTTC
cdr3_aa: CASSSPRGQGNIQYF

j_call: TRBJ1-2
clone_size: .
d_call: .
v_call: TRBV6-1
cdr3_nt: TGTGCCAGCACCCCGGACTATGGCTACACCTTC
cdr3_aa: CASTPDYGYTF

j_call: TRBJ2-7
clone_size: .
d_call: .
v_call: TRBV30
cdr3_nt: TGTGCCTGGAGTGTACTACCCGCTTCGGCGGTTTACGAGCAGTACTTC
cdr3_aa: CAWSVLPASAVYEQYF

j_call: TRBJ2-6
clone_size: .
d_call: .
v_call: TRBV7-9
cdr3_nt: TGTGCCAGCAGAACTCCAGGTTTCTCTGGGGCCAACGTCCTGACTTTC
cdr3_aa: CASRTPGFSGANVLTF

j_call: TRBJ2-7
clone_size: .
d_call: .
v_call: TRBV27
cdr3_nt: TGTGCCAGCAGTTTAGTGGTAGGTGAGGGAATTAGTTACGAGCAGTACTTC
cdr3_aa: CASSLVVGEGISYEQYF

j_call: TRBJ1-3
clone_size: .
d_call: TRBD1
v_call: TRBV30
cdr3_nt: TGTGCCTGGAGGACCCCGGGACAGGGGGACGGAAACACCATATATTTT
cdr3_aa: CAWRTPGQGDGNTIYF